A single sample is the source of the 30 T cell receptor beta chains below, sequenced in a study of blood T cell repertoires in COVID-19. The method was immunoSEQ multiplex PCR; TCRdb's version includes in-frame clones alone and lacks a portion of them. The sample records 220,000 or so clones, around 81% being singletons. The sample consisted of peripheral blood. These receptors came from a woman in her seventies with acute or convalescent COVID-19.

The chain employs TRBV18 and TRBJ2-3; D not certain. Trimming removed 3 bases at V and 8 bases at J, with 12 bases between. Germline values: CDR1 KGHSH, CDR2 LQKENI. CDR3 size: 13 residues. CDR3: CASSPSQEGTQYF. The CDR3 nucleotides read TGTGCCAGCTCACCGAGTCAGGAAGGTACGCAGTATTTT.

The table lists this clone with a count of one. The V call is TRBV29-1, the J call TRBJ2-7; D may be TRBD2 (6 bases). V was trimmed by 4 bases and J by 2 bases, leaving 6 bases between them. The CDR3 spans 11 residues. CDR1 is SQVTM and CDR2 is ANQGSEA in the germline V gene. In DNA, the CDR3 is TGCAGCGTTGGGACTACCTACGAGCAGTACTTC. Translated: CSVGTTYEQYF.

The chain recombines TRBV4-1 with TRBJ2-7; 7 nucleotides match TRBD1. Trimming removed 0 bases from V and 5 bases from J; junction bases left unmatched: 10. This CDR3 comprises 16 residues. Germline assignment: CDR1 MGHRA and CDR2 YSYEKL. The CDR3 nucleotides read TGCGCCAGCAGCCAAGATCGTAGGGGGCCGATAAACGAGCAGTACTTC. Protein: CASSQDRRGPINEQYF.

The chain is built from TRBV14 and TRBJ2-3; 8 bases match TRBD2. CDR3 size: 17 residues. The ends lost 1 base at V and 2 bases at J; junction bases unmatched: 8. Looked up from germline, CDR1 is SGHDN and CDR2 is FVKESK. The CDR3 nucleotides are TGTGCCAGCAGCCAAGGCGCTAGCGGGCCAACCACAGATACGCAGTATTTT. This sequence encodes CASSQGASGPTTDTQYF.

A single count supports this clone. V is TRBV18 and J is TRBJ2-1; TRBD2 aligns across 10 bases. V was pared by 3 bases and J by 5 bases, with 4 bases of the junction left unmatched. Germline-derived CDR1 and CDR2 are KGHSH and LQKENI. The CDR3 runs to 15 residues. CDR3 in amino acids: CASSPGTSANNEQFF. Here the CDR3 DNA reads TGTGCCAGCTCACCGGGGACTAGCGCCAACAATGAGCAGTTCTTC.

The CDR3 coding sequence is TGTGCCAGCAGTGACCCGCCGGGACTAGCGGGAGATGGGGAGCTGTTTTTT. As protein: CASSDPPGLAGDGELFF. J is TRBJ2-2 and V is TRBV2; the match to TRBD2 covers 14 bases. The germline V gene encodes CDR1 SNHLY and CDR2 FYNNEI. The CDR3 runs 17 residues. V was clipped by 3 bases and J by 8 bases; unmatched bases: 8.

The chain joins TRBV2 to TRBJ1-6; 9 bases match TRBD1. The germline V gene encodes CDR1 SNHLY and CDR2 FYNNEI. The junction had 7 bases not matched to a gene; V was cut back by 5 bases and J by 11 bases. CDR3 length: 14 amino acids. The CDR3 is CASSRDRAWTPLHF. The CDR3 DNA reads TGTGCCAGCAGTCGGGACAGGGCATGGACACCCCTCCACTTT.

This clone was recorded a few times. The chain employs TRBV5-1 and TRBJ2-5, with 10 bases lining up with TRBD2. Trimming removed 0 bases from V and 5 bases from J; junction bases left unmatched: 7. CDR3 length: 16 amino acids. The germline CDR1 and CDR2 sequences are SGHRS and YFSETQ. This CDR3 is CASSLDSGRSRETQYF. The DNA for the CDR3 is TGCGCCAGCAGCTTGGATAGCGGGAGGAGTAGGGAGACCCAGTACTTC.

The V and J genes are TRBV19 and TRBJ2-2, with 15 nucleotides matching TRBD2. CDR3 length: 16 amino acids. Germline V gene sequence: CDR1 LNHDA, CDR2 SQIVND (reference sequence). Unmatched junction bases numbered 4, after V lost 4 bases and J lost 7 bases. The CDR3 spells CASSTGLAGGFGELFF. CDR3 in DNA: TGTGCCAGTAGTACCGGACTAGCGGGGGGGTTCGGGGAGCTGTTTTTT.

This chain links TRBV6-5 with TRBJ2-7, with a possible D match to TRBD1 (5 bases). V was clipped by 6 bases and J by 6 bases, with 15 bases between them. Germline V gene lookup returns CDR1 MNHEY and CDR2 SVGAGI. The CDR3 is made up of 13 amino acids. The DNA of the CDR3 is TGTGCCAGCAGAACCCCGACAGTTTTCGAGCAGTACTTC. This translates into CASRTPTVFEQYF.

The chain employs TRBV19 and TRBJ2-2; TRBD1 might be the D (5 bases). Deletions cut 3 bases from V and 5 bases from J, with 19 bases between. The CDR3 contains 17 residues. Germline lookup yields CDR1 LNHDA and CDR2 SQIVND (reference sequence). The DNA of the CDR3 is TGTGCCAGTAGTATCTTTGCAGGGTTGGATGAGACCGGGGAGCTGTTTTTT. Its protein is CASSIFAGLDETGELFF.

The rearrangement uses TRBV5-5 and TRBJ1-3; 8 bases agree with TRBD1. Germline loops: CDR1 SGHKS, CDR2 YYEKEE (reference sequence). Losses at the gene ends were 4 bases for V and 3 bases for J; bases not matched to a gene: 3. This CDR3 region has 14 residues. The CDR3 nucleotides are TGTGCCAGCAGCCCACAGGGGGGTGGAAACACCATATATTTT. Amino acid sequence: CASSPQGGGNTIYF.

This sequence joins TRBV20-1 and TRBJ1-2; TRBD1 agrees at 9 bases. Per the germline V gene, CDR1 is DFQATT and CDR2 is SNEGSKA (reference sequence). CDR3 length: 14 residues. With 3 bases clipped from V and 4 bases from J, the junction kept 6 bases outside the gene matches. Written as DNA, the CDR3 is TGCAGTGCTAGTCCGGGACAGGGCGCCTATGGCTACACCTTC. Protein product: CSASPGQGAYGYTF.

V gene TRBV9 combines with J gene TRBJ2-3; possible D gene TRBD1, 5 bases. This CDR3 contains 14 residues. Germline V lookup: CDR1 SGDLS, CDR2 YYNGEE. V lost 0 bases to trimming and J lost 4 bases, with 9 bases between them. CDR3 bases: TGTGCCAGCAGCGTAGCAGGGTGGGCAGATACGCAGTATTTT. Translation gives CASSVAGWADTQYF.

This clone was seen only once. The gene calls are TRBV5-4 and TRBJ2-7, with D possibly being TRBD1 (6 bases). Trimming stripped 0 bases from V and 2 bases from J, with 9 bases between. Germline V gene sequence: CDR1 SGHNT, CDR2 YYREEE (reference sequence). The CDR3 is made up of 14 amino acids. This CDR3 is CASSLGTDAYEQYF. In nucleotides, the CDR3 is TGTGCCAGCAGCTTGGGGACAGACGCCTACGAGCAGTACTTC.

DNA for the CDR3: TGTGCCAGCACTAAGCAGGACACCTATGGCTACACCTTC. Translation gives CASTKQDTYGYTF. The chain couples TRBV6-5 to TRBJ1-2; possibly TRBD1 for D (5 bases). The length of the CDR3 is 13 residues. Germline values: CDR1 MNHEY, CDR2 SVGAGI. V lost 7 bases to trimming and J lost 4 bases, with 13 bases between them.

This chain joins TRBV10-3 and TRBJ2-2; a possible D gene is TRBD2 (6 bases). CDR1 and CDR2 from the germline V gene are ENHRY and SYGVKD. The CDR3 spans 15 residues. Trimming shortened V by 3 bases and J by 2 bases, and 10 bases separated the two germline ends. Written as DNA, the CDR3 is TGTGCCATCAGTGAATTGGGACTTAACACCGGGGAGCTGTTTTTT. It specifies CAISELGLNTGELFF.

This clone was seen repeatedly, ten times or more. The chain carries TRBV7-9 and TRBJ1-5, with D uncertain. V dropped 0 bases and J dropped 0 bases, with 3 bases sitting between them. Germline V gene sequence: CDR1 SEHNR, CDR2 FQNEAQ (reference sequence). This CDR3 is built from 14 residues. The CDR3 loop reads CASSLANSNQPQHF. The CDR3 DNA reads TGTGCCAGCAGCTTAGCCAATAGCAATCAGCCCCAGCATTTT.

This chain joins TRBV28 and TRBJ1-3; D perhaps matches TRBD1 (6 bases). Germline assignment: CDR1 MDHEN and CDR2 SYDVKM. This CDR3 has 17 amino acids. Trimming cost V 4 bases and J 0 bases, with 16 bases left between them. CDR3 in DNA: TGTGCCAGCAGTTCCTCCCCGGGACAACACTCTGGAAACACCATATATTTT. It specifies CASSSSPGQHSGNTIYF.

This chain joins TRBV5-4 and TRBJ2-7, with D perhaps matching TRBD2 (5 bases). Germline V gene sequence: CDR1 SGHNT, CDR2 YYREEE (reference sequence). This CDR3 is built from 15 residues. Trimming left V 1 base short and J 4 bases short, with 15 bases between. Here the CDR3 reads CASSLKVGIPYEQYF. The CDR3 bases are TGTGCCAGCAGCTTGAAGGTCGGGATCCCATACGAGCAGTACTTC. The complete variable domain, with remaining parts taken from reference TRBV5-4 and TRBJ2-7, reads ETGVTQSPTHLIKTRGQQVTLRCSSQSGHNTVSWYQQALGQGPQFIFQYYREEENGRGNFPPRFSGLQFPNYSSELNVNALELDDSALYLCASSLKVGIPYEQYFGPGTRLTVT.

The V and J genes are TRBV28 and TRBJ2-7; 12 bases are a match to TRBD1. The CDR3 is 15 residues long. V gave up 5 bases and J gave up 5 bases; unmatched junction bases: 7. Germline assignment: CDR1 MDHEN and CDR2 SYDVKM. The CDR3, as DNA: TGTGCCAGCAGTCAGCCGGGACAGGGGGCAAACGAGCAGTACTTC. It is translated as CASSQPGQGANEQYF.

The J gene is TRBJ1-3, the V gene TRBV12-5, with D possibly TRBD1 on 5 matching bases. Between the trimmed V and J ends, which lost 6 bases and 2 bases, there was a span of 8 bases. The CDR3 loop spans 13 amino acids. CDR1 and CDR2 (germline): LGHNT, FRNRAP. The CDR3 DNA reads TGTGCTAGTGGGCGGGGGGCTGGAAACACCATATATTTT. Translating it yields CASGRGAGNTIYF.

The genes are TRBV30 and TRBJ2-5; a possible D gene is TRBD1 (6 bases). Germline V lookup: CDR1 GTSNPN, CDR2 SVGIG (reference sequence). This CDR3 comprises 14 residues. Trimming shortened V by 5 bases and J by 1 base, and 14 bases separated the two germline ends. CDR3 in DNA: TGTGCCTGGTCCCCAGACAGGTCCCAAGAGACCCAGTACTTC. Translation gives CAWSPDRSQETQYF.

V is TRBV19 and J is TRBJ2-2; D not certain. CDR1 and CDR2 from the germline V gene are LNHDA and SQIVND (reference sequence). The CDR3 is 14 amino acids. V lost 4 bases and J 2 bases, leaving 8 bases between the germline ends. CDR3 protein: CASSRAFNTGELFF. CDR3 sequence (DNA): TGTGCCAGTAGTAGGGCATTTAACACCGGGGAGCTGTTTTTT.

The genes are TRBV10-3 and TRBJ2-7; maybe TRBD1 (6 bases). Deletions cut 8 bases from V and 2 bases from J, with 10 bases between. The V gene's germline CDR1 is ENHRY and CDR2 SYGVKD. The CDR3 extends over 12 amino acids. Here the CDR3 DNA reads TGTGCCATCGGGGGCCTGGCCTACGAGCAGTACTTC. It is translated as CAIGGLAYEQYF.

The chain couples TRBV11-2 to TRBJ2-7; 12 nucleotides agree with TRBD2. V shed 7 bases and J 5 bases; nucleotides not matched to a gene: 9. CDR3 length: 15 amino acids. Germline V gives CDR1 SGHAT, CDR2 FQNNGV. In nucleotides, the CDR3 is TGTGCCAGCACTTCGACTAGCGGGAGCTGGAACGAGCAGTACTTC. Its translation is CASTSTSGSWNEQYF. The complete variable domain, with remaining parts taken from reference TRBV11-2 and TRBJ2-7, reads EAGVAQSPRYKIIEKRQSVAFWCNPISGHATLYWYQQILGQGPKLLIQFQNNGVVDDSQLPKDRFSAERLKGVDSTLKIQPAKLEDSAVYLCASTSTSGSWNEQYFGPGTRLTVT.

The chain combines TRBV18 with TRBJ1-6, with TRBD1 matching 9 bases. The J segment lost 5 bases and the V segment lost 3 bases, leaving 11 bases of the junction unmatched. The germline V gene encodes CDR1 KGHSH and CDR2 LQKENI. The CDR3 sequence is 18 residues long. The CDR3 here is CASSPFPGQGVNNSPLHF. The CDR3 DNA reads TGTGCCAGCTCACCCTTCCCGGGACAGGGAGTTAATAATTCACCCCTCCACTTT.

The table lists this clone with a count of one. V usage is TRBV24-1 and J usage is TRBJ1-5; 7 bases map to TRBD1. With 4 bases clipped from V and 2 bases from J, the junction kept 10 bases outside the gene matches. The CDR3 has 17 residues. The germline CDR1 and CDR2 sequences are KGHDR and SFDVKD. DNA for the CDR3: TGTGCCACCAGTGACCCCCGACAGGGTACGGGCAATCAGCCCCAGCATTTT. Its translation: CATSDPRQGTGNQPQHF.

V is TRBV2 and J is TRBJ1-2; D is possibly TRBD1 (6 bases). In germline, CDR1 is SNHLY, CDR2 FYNNEI. V gave up 8 bases and J gave up 5 bases, with 18 bases separating them. This CDR3 has 14 amino acids. For the CDR3, the DNA is TGTGCCAGCTCTGACAGGACTGAGGGGTATGGCTACACCTTC. Protein sequence: CASSDRTEGYGYTF.

This clone was found once. In nucleotides, the CDR3 is TGTGCCAGCAGCGGGGGGTGGGATCAGCCCCAGCATTTT. Its protein product is CASSGGWDQPQHF. The J gene is TRBJ1-5, the V gene TRBV7-8; D possibly corresponds to TRBD1 (5 bases). Trimming shortened V by 5 bases and J by 5 bases, and 10 bases separated the two germline ends. The CDR3 extends over 13 amino acids. The germline V gene encodes CDR1 SGHVS and CDR2 FQNEAQ.